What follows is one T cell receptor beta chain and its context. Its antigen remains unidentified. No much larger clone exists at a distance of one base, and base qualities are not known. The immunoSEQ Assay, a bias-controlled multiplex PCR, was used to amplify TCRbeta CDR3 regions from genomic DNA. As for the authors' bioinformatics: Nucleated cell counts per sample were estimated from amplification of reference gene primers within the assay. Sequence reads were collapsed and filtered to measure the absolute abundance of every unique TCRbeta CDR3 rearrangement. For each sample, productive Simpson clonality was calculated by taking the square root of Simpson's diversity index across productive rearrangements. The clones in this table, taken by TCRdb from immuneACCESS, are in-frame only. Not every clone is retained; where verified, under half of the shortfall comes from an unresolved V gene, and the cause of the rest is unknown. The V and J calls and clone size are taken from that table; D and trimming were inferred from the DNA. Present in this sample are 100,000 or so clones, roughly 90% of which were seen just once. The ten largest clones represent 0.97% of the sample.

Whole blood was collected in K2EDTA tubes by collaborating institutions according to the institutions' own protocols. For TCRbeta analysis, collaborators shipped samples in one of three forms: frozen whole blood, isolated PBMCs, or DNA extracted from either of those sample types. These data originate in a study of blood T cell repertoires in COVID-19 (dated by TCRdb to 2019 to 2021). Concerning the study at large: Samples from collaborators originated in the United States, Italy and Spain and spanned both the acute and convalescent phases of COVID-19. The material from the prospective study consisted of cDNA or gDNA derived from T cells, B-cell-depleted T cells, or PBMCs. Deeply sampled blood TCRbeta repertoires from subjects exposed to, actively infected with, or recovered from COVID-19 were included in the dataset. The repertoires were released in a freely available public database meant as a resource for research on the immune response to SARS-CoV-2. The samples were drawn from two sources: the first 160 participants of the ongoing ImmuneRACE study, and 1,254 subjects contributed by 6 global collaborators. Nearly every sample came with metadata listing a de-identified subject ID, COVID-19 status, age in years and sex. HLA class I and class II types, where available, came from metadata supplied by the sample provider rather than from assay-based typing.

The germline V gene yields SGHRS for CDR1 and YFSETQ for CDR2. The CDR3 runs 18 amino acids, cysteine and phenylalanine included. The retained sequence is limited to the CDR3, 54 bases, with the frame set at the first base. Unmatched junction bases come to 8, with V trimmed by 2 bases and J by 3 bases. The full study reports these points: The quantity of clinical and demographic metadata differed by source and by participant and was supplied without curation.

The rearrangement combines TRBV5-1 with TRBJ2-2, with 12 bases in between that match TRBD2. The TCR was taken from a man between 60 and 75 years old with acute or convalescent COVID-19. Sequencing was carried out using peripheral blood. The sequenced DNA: TGCGCCAGCAGCTTAACCCTAGCGGGAGGGCCAGACACCGGGGAGCTGTTTTTT. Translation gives CASSLTLAGGPDTGELFF. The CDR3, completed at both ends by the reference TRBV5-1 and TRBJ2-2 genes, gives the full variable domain KAGVTQTPRYLIKTRGQQVTLSCSPISGHRSVSWYQQTPGQGLQFLFEYFSETQRNKGNFPGRFSGRQFSNSRSEMNVSTLELGDSALYLCASSLTLAGGPDTGELFFGEGSRLTVL.